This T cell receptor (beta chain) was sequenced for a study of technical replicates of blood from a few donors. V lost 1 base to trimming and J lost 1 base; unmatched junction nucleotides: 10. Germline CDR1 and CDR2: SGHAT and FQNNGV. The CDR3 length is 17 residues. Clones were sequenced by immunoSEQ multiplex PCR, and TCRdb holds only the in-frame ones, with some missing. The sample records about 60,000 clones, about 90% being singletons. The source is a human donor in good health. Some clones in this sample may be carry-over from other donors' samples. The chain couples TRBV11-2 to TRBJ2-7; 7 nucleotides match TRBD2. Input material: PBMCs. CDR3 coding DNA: TGTGCCAGCAGCTTAGTAGCGGGTAGCGAAACGTCCTACGAGCAGTACTTC. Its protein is CASSLVAGSETSYEQYF.